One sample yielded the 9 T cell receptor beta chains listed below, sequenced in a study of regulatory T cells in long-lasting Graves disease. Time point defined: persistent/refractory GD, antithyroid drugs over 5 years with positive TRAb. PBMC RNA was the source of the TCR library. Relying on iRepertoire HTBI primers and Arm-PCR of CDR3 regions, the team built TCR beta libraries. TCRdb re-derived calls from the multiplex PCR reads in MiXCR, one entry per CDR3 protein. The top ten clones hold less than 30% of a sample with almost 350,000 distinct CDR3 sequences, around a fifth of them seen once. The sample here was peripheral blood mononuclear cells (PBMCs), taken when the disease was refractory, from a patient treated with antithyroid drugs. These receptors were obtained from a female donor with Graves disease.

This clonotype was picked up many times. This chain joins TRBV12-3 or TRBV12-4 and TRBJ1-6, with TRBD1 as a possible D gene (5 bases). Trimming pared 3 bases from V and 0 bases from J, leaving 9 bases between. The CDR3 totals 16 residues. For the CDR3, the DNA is TGTGCCAGCAGTTTCGGGGGGAGCTCCTATAATTCACCCCTCCACTTT. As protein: CASSFGGSSYNSPLHF.

The CDR3 region is CAGGTGYNEQFF. For the CDR3, the DNA is TGTGCCGGGGGGACAGGGTACAATGAGCAGTTCTTC. V usage is TRBV6-2 or TRBV6-3 and J usage is TRBJ2-1; 9 bases are a match to TRBD1. The CDR3 is made up of 12 amino acids. The germline V gene encodes CDR1 MNHEY and CDR2 SVGEGT. V was clipped by 11 bases and J by 4 bases; unmatched bases: 3.

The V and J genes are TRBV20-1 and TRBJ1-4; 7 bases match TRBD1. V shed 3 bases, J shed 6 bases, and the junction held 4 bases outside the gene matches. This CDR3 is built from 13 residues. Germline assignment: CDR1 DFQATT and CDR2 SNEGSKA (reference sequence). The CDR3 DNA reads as TGCAGTGCTAGTGGGCAGGGGGATGAAAAACTGTTTTTT. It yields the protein CSASGQGDEKLFF.

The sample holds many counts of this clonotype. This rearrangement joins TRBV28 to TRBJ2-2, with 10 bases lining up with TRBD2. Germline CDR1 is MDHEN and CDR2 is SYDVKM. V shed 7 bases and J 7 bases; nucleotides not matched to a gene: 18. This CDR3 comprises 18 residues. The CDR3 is CASTARDPLAGVNGELFF. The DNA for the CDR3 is TGTGCCAGCACCGCTAGGGACCCGCTAGCGGGAGTGAACGGGGAGCTGTTTTTT.

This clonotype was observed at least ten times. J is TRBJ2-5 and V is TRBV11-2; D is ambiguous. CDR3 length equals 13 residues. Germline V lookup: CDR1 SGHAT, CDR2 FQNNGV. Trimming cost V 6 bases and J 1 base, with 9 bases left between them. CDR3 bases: TGTGCCAGCAGGTGGGGAATCCAAGAGACCCAGTACTTC. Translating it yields CASRWGIQETQYF.

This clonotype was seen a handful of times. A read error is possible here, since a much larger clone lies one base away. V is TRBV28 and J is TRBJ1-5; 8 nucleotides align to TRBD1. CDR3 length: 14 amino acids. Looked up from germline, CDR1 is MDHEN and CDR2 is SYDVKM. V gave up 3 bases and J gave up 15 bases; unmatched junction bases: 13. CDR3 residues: CASSLNRGGSSRHF. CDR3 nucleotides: TGTGCCAGCAGTTTGAACAGGGGGGGCTCATCCCGGCATTTT.

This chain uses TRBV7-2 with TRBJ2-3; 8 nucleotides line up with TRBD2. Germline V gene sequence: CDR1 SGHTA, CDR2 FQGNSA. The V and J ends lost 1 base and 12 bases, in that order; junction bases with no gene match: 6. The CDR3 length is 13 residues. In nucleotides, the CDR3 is TGTGCCAGCAGCTTAGGGGTAGCGGGGAGACAGTATTTT. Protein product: CASSLGVAGRQYF.

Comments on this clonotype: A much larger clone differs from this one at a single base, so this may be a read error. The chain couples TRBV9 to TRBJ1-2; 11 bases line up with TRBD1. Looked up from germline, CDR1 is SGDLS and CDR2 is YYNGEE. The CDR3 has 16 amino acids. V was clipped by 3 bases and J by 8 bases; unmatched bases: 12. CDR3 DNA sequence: TGTGCCAGCAGCGCACAGCCCGGGACAGGGGGTCAGGGCTACACCTTC. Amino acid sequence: CASSAQPGTGGQGYTF.

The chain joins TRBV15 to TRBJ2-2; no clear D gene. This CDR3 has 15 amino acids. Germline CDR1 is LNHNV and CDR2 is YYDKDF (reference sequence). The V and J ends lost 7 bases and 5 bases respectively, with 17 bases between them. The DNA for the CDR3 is TGTGCCACCAACCAGGAGCGAAGAAGGACCGGGGAGCTGTTTTTT. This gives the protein CATNQERRRTGELFF.